The clone carrying this T cell receptor beta chain was found many times. Antigen unknown. This sample stems from a study of molecular identifiers for immune sequencing clone quantification. Study as a whole: In replicates, RNA from approximately 20,000 or 100,000 naive CD8 cells was divided five ways and four parts were sequenced.

Germline V gene sequence: CDR1 DFQATT, CDR2 SNEGSKA (reference sequence). This CDR3 is built from 14 residues. With V trimmed by 1 base and J by 4 bases, 7 bases remained unmatched. Findings and caveats of the study: Beyond 20 RNA copies, clones held over 99% of effector molecules, compared with under 1% in naive cells.

Bulk TCR libraries used previously described methods and listed TCR primers. TCRdb re-called the PCR reads with MiXCR, one entry per CDR3 protein. The sample holds approximately 500,000 distinct CDR3 sequences, roughly 23% seen once. Naive CD8 libraries came from approximately 20,000 to 1,000,000 sorted cells with 10%, 30% or 50% RNA. This chain connects TRBV20-1 to TRBJ2-7, with 7 bases matching TRBD2. The source is a human donor in good health. Some libraries in this study had Jurkat cell RNA spiked in. Sequenced input: naive CD8+ T cells from blood, with Jurkat cell RNA spiked in. This sample's subset: FACS-sorted CD8+CD4-CCR7+CD45RA+ naive T cells. CDR3 region: CSARGTLAHYEQYF. The CDR3, as DNA: TGCAGTGCTAGAGGGACACTAGCGCATTACGAGCAGTACTTC.